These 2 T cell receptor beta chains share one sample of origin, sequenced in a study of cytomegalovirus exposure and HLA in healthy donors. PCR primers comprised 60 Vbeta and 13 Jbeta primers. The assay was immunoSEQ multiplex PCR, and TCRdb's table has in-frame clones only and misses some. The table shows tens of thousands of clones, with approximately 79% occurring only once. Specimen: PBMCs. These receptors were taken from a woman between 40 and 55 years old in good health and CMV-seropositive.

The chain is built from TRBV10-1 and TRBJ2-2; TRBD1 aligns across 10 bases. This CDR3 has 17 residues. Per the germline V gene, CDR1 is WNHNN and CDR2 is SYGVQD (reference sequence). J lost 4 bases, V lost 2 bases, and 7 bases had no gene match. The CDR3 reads CASSEGPGQGITGELFF. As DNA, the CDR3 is TGCGCCAGCAGTGAGGGACCGGGACAGGGGATCACCGGGGAGCTGTTTTTT.

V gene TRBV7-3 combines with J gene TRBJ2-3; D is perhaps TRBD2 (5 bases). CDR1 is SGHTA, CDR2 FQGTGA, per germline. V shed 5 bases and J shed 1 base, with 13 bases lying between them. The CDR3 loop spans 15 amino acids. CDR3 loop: CASSPFGGRTDTQYF. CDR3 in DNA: TGTGCCAGCAGCCCCTTCGGAGGACGCACAGATACGCAGTATTTT.